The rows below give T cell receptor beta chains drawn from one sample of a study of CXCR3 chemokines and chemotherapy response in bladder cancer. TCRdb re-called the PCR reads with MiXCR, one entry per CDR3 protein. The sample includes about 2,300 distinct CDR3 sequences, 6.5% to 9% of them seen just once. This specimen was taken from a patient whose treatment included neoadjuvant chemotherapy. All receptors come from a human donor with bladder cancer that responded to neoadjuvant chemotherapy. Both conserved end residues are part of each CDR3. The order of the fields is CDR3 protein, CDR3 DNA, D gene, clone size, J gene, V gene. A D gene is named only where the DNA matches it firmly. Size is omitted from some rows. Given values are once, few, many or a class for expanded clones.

CASSARQGRGNTIYF TGTGCCAGCAGCGCCCGACAGGGACGAGGAAACACCATATATTTT TRBD1 NA TRBJ1-3 TRBV5-4
CAWSGVAQPQHF TGTGCCTGGAGTGGTGTGGCTCAGCCCCAGCATTTT NA medium-sized TRBJ1-5 TRBV30
CASSPPTGRKYGYTF TGTGCCAGTAGTCCCCCGACAGGGCGGAAGTATGGCTACACCTTC TRBD1 medium-sized TRBJ1-2 TRBV19
CASSLGVAVPLHF TGTGCCAGCAGTTTAGGTGTGGCTGTTCCCCTCCACTTT NA medium-sized TRBJ1-6 TRBV12-3/TRBV12-4
CASSPSDRGLGNEQFF TGTGCCAGCAGCCCCTCGGACAGGGGGCTCGGCAATGAGCAGTTCTTC TRBD1 medium-sized TRBJ2-1 TRBV12-3/TRBV12-4
CASRGQGNTGELFF TGTGCCAGCAGGGGACAGGGGAACACCGGGGAGCTGTTTTTT TRBD1 medium-sized TRBJ2-2 TRBV6-5
CASSLVQSNSHLYF TGTGCCAGCAGCTTAGTACAGAGTAATTCACACCTCTACTTT NA NA TRBJ1-6 TRBV7-2
CASSRDRSSYNEQFF TGTGCCAGCAGCAGGGACAGAAGCTCCTACAATGAGCAGTTCTTC TRBD1 medium-sized TRBJ2-1 TRBV7-2
CASSYYERAGNSPLHF TGTGCCAGCAGTTACTACGAGCGGGCGGGTAATTCACCCCTCCACTTT NA large TRBJ1-6 TRBV6-5
CASSPRASYNEQFF TGTGCCAGCAGCCCCCGGGCCTCTTACAATGAGCAGTTCTTC NA NA TRBJ2-1 TRBV5-4
CSASLSTDYYGYTF TGCAGTGCTAGTCTATCGACCGACTACTATGGCTACACCTTC NA once TRBJ1-2 TRBV20-1
CASSELRTKLQETQYF TGTGCCAGCAGTGAACTCAGGACTAAGCTCCAAGAGACCCAGTACTTC NA medium-sized TRBJ2-5 TRBV6-1
CSALSGATEAFF TGCAGTGCCCTGTCGGGGGCCACTGAAGCTTTCTTT NA many TRBJ1-1 TRBV20-1
CAWSADVVSQPQHF TGTGCCTGGAGTGCGGATGTAGTGAGTCAGCCCCAGCATTTT NA many TRBJ1-5 TRBV30
CASSPLNQQGARGANVLTF TGTGCCAGCTCACCTTTAAACCAGCAGGGGGCCCGAGGGGCCAACGTCCTGACTTTC TRBD1 many TRBJ2-6 TRBV18
CASIRTSGRNEQFF TGTGCCAGCATAAGGACTAGCGGGAGAAATGAGCAGTTCTTC TRBD2 medium-sized TRBJ2-1 TRBV7-2
CASSRTGATSSTDTQYF TGTGCCAGCTCAAGGACAGGGGCCACCTCTAGCACAGATACGCAGTATTTT TRBD1 large TRBJ2-3 TRBV18
CASSEFSGRAETQYF TGTGCCAGCAGTGAATTTTCGGGACGAGCCGAGACCCAGTACTTC NA many TRBJ2-5 TRBV6-1
CSADERATRDNSPLHF TGCAGTGCTGACGAACGAGCGACCAGGGATAATTCACCCCTCCACTTT NA medium-sized TRBJ1-6 TRBV20-1
CATVGLAGVGTQYF TGTGCCACCGTAGGGCTAGCGGGAGTGGGGACCCAGTACTTC TRBD2 many TRBJ2-5 TRBV6-1
CASSYSSGSSYNSPLHF TGTGCCAGCAGTTACTCGTCGGGTAGCTCCTATAATTCACCCCTCCACTTT NA medium-sized TRBJ1-6 TRBV6-5
CASSYQAVPFYGYTF TGTGCCAGCAGTTACCAAGCCGTCCCCTTCTATGGCTACACCTTC NA medium-sized TRBJ1-2 TRBV6-2/TRBV6-3
CSVEGVQEIRNEQFF TGCAGCGTTGAAGGCGTACAGGAAATCCGCAATGAGCAGTTCTTC NA many TRBJ2-1 TRBV29-1
CASSYAGTKNEQFF TGTGCCAGCAGTTACGCTGGGACTAAAAATGAGCAGTTCTTC TRBD2 large TRBJ2-1 TRBV6-6